These 6 T cell receptor beta chains came from one sample sequenced in a study of blood T cell repertoires in COVID-19. Measured with immunoSEQ multiplex PCR; TCRdb has only the in-frame clones, and not every one. The data hold some 310,000 clones, with roughly 91% observed a single time. Sequences were obtained from PBMCs or T cells enriched from blood (not recorded which). These receptors were collected from a woman in her 30s who had recovered from COVID-19.

The gene calls are TRBV19 and TRBJ1-2; TRBD1 matches 9 bases. Germline V gene sequence: CDR1 LNHDA, CDR2 SQIVND (reference sequence). This CDR3 region has 14 residues. V was pared by 9 bases and J by 4 bases, with 9 bases of the junction left unmatched. CDR3 in DNA: TGTGCCAGCCGACCGGGACAGGGCGTCTATGGCTACACCTTC. This sequence encodes CASRPGQGVYGYTF.

This chain connects TRBV6-1 to TRBJ2-5; possible D gene TRBD1, 5 bases. CDR3 length: 15 amino acids. Germline V gene lookup returns CDR1 MNHNS and CDR2 SASEGT. V dropped 0 bases and J dropped 5 bases, with 13 bases sitting between them. The chain's CDR3 is CASSEARSGWETQYF. The CDR3 nucleotides are TGTGCCAGCAGTGAAGCGAGGTCAGGGTGGGAGACCCAGTACTTC.

This clone was recorded a few times. The CDR3 reads CASSLAWDRGGEQYF. The CDR3 coding sequence is TGTGCCAGCAGCTTGGCCTGGGACAGGGGGGGCGAGCAGTACTTC. The V call is TRBV5-4, the J call TRBJ2-7, with 11 nucleotides matching TRBD1. V lost 0 bases, J lost 6 bases, and 5 bases stayed unmatched. This CDR3 is built from 15 residues. Germline CDR1 and CDR2: SGHNT and YYREEE (reference sequence).

Only one count was recorded for this clone. The chain employs TRBV9 and TRBJ2-7; unclear D gene. V was shortened by 0 bases and J by 0 bases, with 10 bases between the two germline ends. CDR3 length: 15 residues. Germline values: CDR1 SGDLS, CDR2 YYNGEE. The DNA for the CDR3 is TGTGCCAGCAGCGTAGTGGCCGATTTCTCCTACGAGCAGTACTTC. Protein sequence: CASSVVADFSYEQYF.

This clone was seen more than once but under ten times. The rearrangement joins TRBV9 to TRBJ1-1; TRBD1 agrees at 12 bases. Germline CDR1 and CDR2: SGDLS and YYNGEE. This CDR3 is built from 18 residues. The J segment lost 8 bases and the V segment lost 0 bases, leaving 14 bases of the junction unmatched. The CDR3 nucleotides are TGTGCCAGCAGCGTAGGGGACAGGGGGCCCTCGAAATTAAAGGAAGCTTTCTTT. Translated: CASSVGDRGPSKLKEAFF.

The chain employs TRBV7-6 and TRBJ2-7; D perhaps matches TRBD2 (6 bases). Germline-derived CDR1 and CDR2 are SGHVS and FNYEAQ. The CDR3 spans 15 residues. Trimming took 0 bases from V and 0 from J, leaving 9 bases between them. CDR3 nucleotides: TGTGCCAGCAGCTTAGCTAGCGGAAGCTCCTACGAGCAGTACTTC. This gives the protein CASSLASGSSYEQYF.